Listed below are T cell receptor beta chains from one sample, sequenced in a study of cytomegalovirus exposure and HLA in healthy donors. Method: immunoSEQ multiplex PCR; TCRdb's copy keeps in-frame clones and lacks some. The repertoire consists of hundreds of thousands of clones, with 70% to 90% occurring once and the leading ten covering 0.24%. Sequenced material: PBMCs. All receptors come from a girl aged 2 to 9 in good health and CMV-seronegative. Each CDR3 is given with its conserved first and last residue. A D gene is named only where the DNA matches it firmly. Clone sizes are given selectively: once, few, many, or a class where the clone is expanded.

V	size	D	J	CDR3	DNA
TRBV5-1	-	-	TRBJ1-2	CASSPEPNYGYTF	TGCGCCAGCAGCCCCGAGCCGAACTATGGCTACACCTTC
TRBV20-1	-	TRBD2	TRBJ2-5	CSVTSGGTQYF	TGCAGTGTTACTAGCGGGGGAACCCAGTACTTC
TRBV9	-	TRBD2	TRBJ2-5	CAGSVGGGRETQYF	TGTGCCGGCAGCGTAGGCGGGGGACGGGAGACCCAGTACTTC
TRBV28	once	TRBD2	TRBJ2-7	CASSLGLLAGGRLYEQYF	TGTGCCAGCAGTTTGGGCCTTCTAGCGGGAGGAAGGCTCTACGAGCAGTACTTC
TRBV7-7	-	-	TRBJ2-7	CASSLGGAGVYEQYF	TGTGCCAGCAGCTTAGGGGGGGCGGGAGTATACGAGCAGTACTTC
TRBV9	-	TRBD2	TRBJ2-7	CASSFYNREGAYEQYF	TGTGCCAGCAGTTTTTACAACCGGGAGGGGGCCTACGAGCAGTACTTC
TRBV2	-	-	TRBJ1-1	CASSELRFPTEAFF	TGTGCCAGCAGTGAGTTGCGGTTCCCTACTGAAGCTTTCTTT
TRBV9	-	TRBD2	TRBJ2-1	CASSGTSGGLEQFF	TGTGCCAGCAGCGGGACTAGCGGGGGGCTTGAGCAGTTCTTC
TRBV10-1	-	-	TRBJ2-7	CASSVPHSGIGSYEQYF	TGCGCCAGCAGTGTACCTCATAGCGGAATAGGCTCCTACGAGCAGTACTTC
TRBV6-5	-	-	TRBJ2-1	CASGREGSYNEQFF	TGTGCCAGCGGGCGGGAAGGCTCCTACAATGAGCAGTTCTTC
TRBV2	-	TRBD1	TRBJ1-2	CASRVDRVNYGYTF	TGTGCCAGCAGGGTGGACAGGGTTAACTATGGCTACACCTTC
TRBV7-2	-	TRBD2	TRBJ2-1	CASSAGLAVNEQFF	TGTGCCAGCAGCGCGGGGCTAGCGGTCAATGAGCAGTTCTTC
TRBV5-1	-	-	TRBJ2-3	CASSFSLTRRDSTDTQYF	TGCGCCAGCAGCTTCTCCCTCACGAGGCGGGATAGCACAGATACGCAGTATTTT
TRBV5-4	-	-	TRBJ2-1	CASSLVPAGGSYNEQFF	TGTGCCAGCAGCTTGGTGCCCGCCGGAGGGTCCTACAATGAGCAGTTCTTC
TRBV15	-	-	TRBJ1-4	CATSRDGQGGEKLFF	TGTGCCACCAGCAGAGATGGGCAGGGAGGTGAAAAACTGTTTTTT
TRBV19	-	TRBD1	TRBJ1-1	CASSIDLGTGDTEAFF	TGTGCCAGTAGTATAGATTTAGGGACAGGGGACACTGAAGCTTTCTTT
TRBV23-1	-	TRBD1	TRBJ1-1	CASSLAGGMNTEAFF	TGCGCCAGCAGTCTAGCAGGGGGAATGAACACTGAAGCTTTCTTT
TRBV6-5	-	-	TRBJ1-2	CASSYDSAFYGYTF	TGTGCCAGCAGTTATGACAGTGCCTTCTATGGCTACACCTTC
TRBV6-5	-	TRBD2	TRBJ2-1	CASSWGVAGVTEQFF	TGTGCCAGCAGTTGGGGGGTAGCGGGAGTAACTGAGCAGTTCTTC
TRBV11-2	-	TRBD2	TRBJ2-5	CASSLGPGGPQETQYF	TGTGCCAGCAGCTTAGGGCCGGGGGGGCCTCAAGAGACCCAGTACTTC
TRBV2	few	-	TRBJ1-2	CASSAGGRSRNYGYTF	TGTGCCAGCAGTGCCGGGGGACGGTCCCGTAACTATGGCTACACCTTC
TRBV10-2	-	-	TRBJ2-7	CASSDWSGGETYEQYF	TGCGCCAGCAGTGACTGGTCAGGCGGGGAAACCTACGAGCAGTACTTC
TRBV19	-	-	TRBJ1-1	CASSIVGINTEAFF	TGTGCCAGTAGTATAGTGGGCATCAACACTGAAGCTTTCTTT
TRBV7-9	-	TRBD1	TRBJ2-7	CASSLGQGLAYYEQYF	TGTGCCAGCAGCTTAGGACAGGGGTTAGCGTACTACGAGCAGTACTTC
TRBV4-2	-	TRBD2	TRBJ2-1	CASSQGPPMGTTAVNEQFF	TGTGCCAGCAGCCAAGGTCCCCCCATGGGGACTACGGCCGTCAATGAGCAGTTCTTC
TRBV13	-	TRBD1	TRBJ1-2	CASSLERRQGFHYGYTF	TGTGCCAGCAGCTTAGAAAGAAGACAGGGGTTCCACTATGGCTACACCTTC
TRBV5-5	once	-	TRBJ2-1	CASSLYEIGYSSYNEQFF	TGTGCCAGCAGCTTGTACGAGATTGGGTACAGCTCCTACAATGAGCAGTTCTTC
TRBV15	-	TRBD1	TRBJ2-2	CATTTGGPGELFF	TGTGCCACCACGACAGGGGGGCCCGGGGAGCTGTTTTTT
TRBV11-3	-	TRBD2	TRBJ2-1	CASSVGGGEVDEQFF	TGTGCCAGCAGCGTGGGGGGAGGGGAGGTGGATGAGCAGTTCTTC
TRBV9	-	TRBD1	TRBJ2-3	CASSPGQRTDTQYF	TGTGCCAGCAGTCCGGGACAGAGAACAGATACGCAGTATTTT
TRBV27	-	TRBD2	TRBJ2-7	CASSLGSGRRYEQYF	TGTGCCAGCAGTTTGGGGAGCGGGAGGAGGTACGAGCAGTACTTC
TRBV25-1	-	-	TRBJ2-7	CASSNSYSYEQYF	TGTGCCAGCAGTAACAGCTACTCCTACGAGCAGTACTTC
TRBV10-3	-	TRBD1	TRBJ2-1	CAISELGLEGGPYNEQFF	TGTGCCATCAGTGAGTTGGGGCTGGAAGGGGGCCCATACAATGAGCAGTTCTTC
TRBV5-4	-	-	TRBJ1-1	CASSLLIHDEAFF	TGTGCCAGCAGCCTCCTAATCCATGATGAAGCTTTCTTT
TRBV7-6	-	-	TRBJ2-5	CASTPSPYQETQYF	TGTGCCAGCACCCCTAGCCCGTACCAAGAGACCCAGTACTTC
TRBV7-3	-	-	TRBJ2-5	CASSLNGLSQETQYF	TGTGCCAGCAGCTTGAATGGGCTGTCCCAAGAGACCCAGTACTTC
TRBV7-2	once	TRBD1	TRBJ1-4	CASLEDPGTGPANEKLFF	TGTGCCAGCCTGGAGGACCCCGGGACAGGGCCTGCGAATGAAAAACTGTTTTTT
TRBV19	-	TRBD2	TRBJ2-1	CASSIPGLAVDEQFF	TGTGCCAGTAGTATTCCGGGACTAGCGGTAGATGAGCAGTTCTTC
TRBV25-1	-	-	TRBJ1-5	CASSATGTSQPQHF	TGTGCCAGCAGTGCCACAGGGACGAGTCAGCCCCAGCATTTT
TRBV14	-	-	TRBJ1-1	CASSPRRGGADTEAFF	TGTGCCAGCAGCCCCCGGCGGGGGGGCGCGGACACTGAAGCTTTCTTT
TRBV6-1	-	-	TRBJ2-1	CASRGTFIEQFF	TGTGCCAGCAGAGGGACTTTCATCGAGCAGTTCTTC
TRBV6-6	-	-	TRBJ1-2	CASSYEGRGGYTF	TGTGCCAGCAGTTACGAGGGCCGGGGTGGCTACACCTTC
TRBV7-9	-	TRBD2	TRBJ2-3	CASSRYLAGGLADTQYF	TGTGCCAGCAGTCGATATCTAGCGGGAGGCCTGGCAGATACGCAGTATTTT
TRBV27	-	-	TRBJ1-2	CASSTKGDGYTF	TGTGCCAGCAGTACCAAGGGGGATGGCTACACCTTC
TRBV5-8	once	TRBD1	TRBJ2-2	CASSLYRGQNTGELFF	TGTGCCAGCAGCTTATACAGGGGGCAGAACACCGGGGAGCTGTTTTTT